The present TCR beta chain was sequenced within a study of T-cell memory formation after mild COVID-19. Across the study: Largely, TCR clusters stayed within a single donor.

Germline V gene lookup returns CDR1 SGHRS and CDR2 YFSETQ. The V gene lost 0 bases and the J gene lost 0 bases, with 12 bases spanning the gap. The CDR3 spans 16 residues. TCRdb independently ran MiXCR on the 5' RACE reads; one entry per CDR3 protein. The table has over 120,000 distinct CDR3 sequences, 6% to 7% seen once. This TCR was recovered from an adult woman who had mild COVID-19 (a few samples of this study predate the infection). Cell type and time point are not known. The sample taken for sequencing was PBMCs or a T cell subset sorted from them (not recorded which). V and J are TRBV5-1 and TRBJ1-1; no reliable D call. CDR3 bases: TGCGCCAGCAGCTTGGTTATCGGCAGCATGAACACTGAAGCTTTCTTT. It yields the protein CASSLVIGSMNTEAFF.